What follows are 22 T cell receptor beta chains derived from one specimen sequenced in a study of T cells in localized non-small cell lung cancer. Assay: immunoSEQ multiplex PCR; the TCRdb copy retains only in-frame clones and omits some. The sample lists 2,000 to 2,500 clones; 30% to 40% were seen once. The sample consisted of normal lung tissue next to the tumor, taken before any cancer treatment. These receptors all come from a man aged 40-75 years with stage II lung adenocarcinoma.

The V and J genes are TRBV14 and TRBJ2-2; D is undetermined. The CDR3 runs to 16 residues. Looked up from germline, CDR1 is SGHDN and CDR2 is FVKESK. V was clipped by 4 bases and J by 4 bases, with 16 bases between them. The CDR3 nucleotides are TGTGCCAGCAGCCCCACCGGGCCGTACCTCACCGGGGAGCTGTTTTTT. This gives the protein CASSPTGPYLTGELFF.

This clone was counted only a few times. The chain combines TRBV11-3 with TRBJ1-2, with D unclear. Per the germline V gene, CDR1 is SGHNT and CDR2 is YENEEA. The V end lost 3 bases, the J end lost 4 bases, and 24 bases lay between the germline ends. There are 18 residues in the CDR3. The CDR3 region has the DNA TGTGCCAGCAGCTTGGAGCGGGCGGGGTTGGGAGGAATCTATGGCTACACCTTC. It is translated as CASSLERAGLGGIYGYTF.

The chain carries TRBV6-8 and TRBJ2-7; the match to TRBD2 covers 8 bases. Germline CDR1 reads MNHGY; CDR2 reads SAAAGT. The CDR3 consists of 15 residues. The V and J ends lost 0 bases and 6 bases, in that order; junction bases with no gene match: 7. Here the CDR3 reads CASSYSTSEVSEQYF. The CDR3 DNA reads TGTGCCAGCAGTTACTCGACTAGCGAGGTCAGCGAGCAGTACTTC.

This clone came up a few times. The V gene is TRBV6-8, the J gene TRBJ1-2; no reliable D call. Germline CDR1 reads MNHGY; CDR2 reads SAAAGT. Deletions cut 0 bases from V and 8 bases from J, with 16 bases between. The CDR3 has 15 residues. The CDR3 nucleotides read TGTGCCAGCAGTTACTCATTCGTCGAAGGTTCGGGCTACACCTTC. Amino acid sequence: CASSYSFVEGSGYTF.

V and J are TRBV29-1 and TRBJ1-2; possibly TRBD1 for D (5 bases). V was pared by 7 bases and J by 4 bases, with 16 bases between. The CDR3 consists of 13 residues. Germline CDR1 is SQVTM and CDR2 is ANQGSEA. CDR3 in amino acids: CSARTLQGYGYTF. The CDR3 coding sequence is TGCAGCGCCAGGACCCTGCAGGGCTATGGCTACACCTTC.

The chain uses TRBV28 and TRBJ2-1; 9 positions match TRBD1. The CDR3 is 15 residues long. J was trimmed by 9 bases and V by 6 bases; bases with no gene match: 12. Germline V gene data show CDR1 as MDHEN and CDR2 as SYDVKM. CDR3 DNA: TGTGCCAGCAGGTTCTCGGGACAGGGTATAGGTGAGCAGTTCTTC. Encoded protein: CASRFSGQGIGEQFF.

V is TRBV19 and J is TRBJ1-2; D is uncertain. CDR1 is LNHDA and CDR2 is SQIVND in the germline V gene (reference sequence). V lost 6 bases to trimming and J lost 4 bases, with 12 bases between them. The CDR3 contains 13 residues. CDR3 in DNA: TGTGCCAGTAGCCTTGACACGGGCTATGGCTACACCTTC. The encoded protein is CASSLDTGYGYTF.

This clone showed up just a few times. The chain combines TRBV7-1 with TRBJ2-1; a weak D match, TRBD2 (6 bases). TRBV7-1 is an open reading frame, and its role is uncertain. CDR3 length: 15 residues. The V end was cut by 8 bases, the J end by 2 bases, with 16 bases between. The CDR3 reads CASAITSTPYNEQFF. CDR3 coding DNA: TGTGCCAGCGCCATCACTAGCACTCCCTACAATGAGCAGTTCTTC.

This chain links TRBV30 with TRBJ2-7; maybe TRBD2 (5 bases). This CDR3 region has 14 residues. Germline CDR1 reads GTSNPN; CDR2 reads SVGIG (reference sequence). The V and J ends lost 2 bases and 4 bases respectively, with 15 bases between them. The CDR3, as DNA: TGTGCCTGGAGTATAAAGTTGAGGGAATACGAGCAGTACTTC. This sequence encodes CAWSIKLREYEQYF.

The chain combines TRBV6-8 with TRBJ1-1, with TRBD1 as a possible D gene (5 bases). V lost 8 bases to trimming and J lost 11 bases, with 21 bases between them. CDR3 size: 13 residues. The germline gives CDR1 MNHGY, CDR2 SAAAGT. The CDR3 is CASFPRGARPAFF. The CDR3 bases are TGTGCCAGCTTCCCAAGAGGGGCCCGCCCGGCTTTCTTT.

A few counts support this clone. The chain employs TRBV11-3 and TRBJ2-1; 7 nucleotides align to TRBD1. The CDR3 is made up of 16 amino acids. Per the germline V gene, CDR1 is SGHNT and CDR2 is YENEEA. The junction had 13 bases not matched to a gene; V was cut back by 5 bases and J by 6 bases. CDR3 amino acids: CASSQPGTVDSNEQFF. CDR3 sequence (DNA): TGTGCCAGCAGCCAGCCCGGGACAGTTGACTCCAATGAGCAGTTCTTC.

The rearrangement uses TRBV30 and TRBJ2-6; 8 bases map to TRBD2. V lost 5 bases and J lost 0; bases outside the gene matches: 3. The V gene's germline CDR1 is GTSNPN and CDR2 SVGIG (reference sequence). This CDR3 region has 15 residues. The chain's CDR3 is CAWGLAGSGANVLTF. CDR3 DNA sequence: TGTGCCTGGGGACTAGCTGGCTCTGGGGCCAACGTCCTGACTTTC.

The chain is built from TRBV29-1 and TRBJ1-1, with D perhaps TRBD1 (6 bases). CDR1 and CDR2 (germline): SQVTM, ANQGSEA. The CDR3 consists of 14 residues. Trimming took off 5 bases at V and 1 base at J, with 14 bases between the two ends. The CDR3 spells CSVLPGTQNTEAFF. The CDR3 DNA sequence: TGCAGCGTTCTCCCCGGGACACAGAACACTGAAGCTTTCTTT.

In its sample, this clone was seen a few times. This chain uses TRBV6-8 with TRBJ2-6, with D unresolved. Trimming removed 6 bases from V and 0 bases from J, with 3 bases in between. In germline, CDR1 is MNHGY, CDR2 SAAAGT. This CDR3 comprises 13 residues. The DNA of the CDR3 is TGTGCCAGCAGGACCTCTGGGGCCAACGTCCTGACTTTC. It translates to CASRTSGANVLTF.

By proportion, this clone is medium-sized. This rearrangement joins TRBV11-3 to TRBJ1-2; D unresolved. CDR3 length equals 15 residues. Germline lookup yields CDR1 SGHNT and CDR2 YENEEA. The V end lost 2 bases, the J end lost 4 bases, and 14 bases lay between the germline ends. DNA of the CDR3: TGTGCCAGCAGCTTAAGAAACTTACTCGGCTATGGCTACACCTTC. This translates into CASSLRNLLGYGYTF.

The genes are TRBV6-8 and TRBJ1-3, with D tentatively TRBD1 (6 bases). Germline V gives CDR1 MNHGY, CDR2 SAAAGT. CDR3 length equals 15 residues. The V and J ends lost 7 bases and 8 bases respectively, with 21 bases between them. The CDR3 sequence: CASNEQGRHRDTIYF. CDR3 sequence (DNA): TGTGCCAGCAATGAGCAGGGGAGGCATCGGGACACCATATATTTT.

V is TRBV9 and J is TRBJ2-1; D is possibly TRBD1 or TRBD2 (5 bases each). The CDR3 contains 15 residues. Germline V gene lookup returns CDR1 SGDLS and CDR2 YYNGEE. Trimming cost V 0 bases and J 9 bases, with 16 bases left between them. The CDR3 DNA is TGTGCCAGCAGCGTAGAAGGAGAGAGGGGCCGTGAGCAGTTCTTC. This translates into CASSVEGERGREQFF.

This clone was seen more than once but under ten times. The V gene is TRBV7-6, the J gene TRBJ1-4; unclear D gene. The ends were cut back, 6 bases at V and 0 bases at J, with 8 bases in the middle. This CDR3 is built from 14 residues. CDR1 is SGHVS, CDR2 FNYEAQ, per germline. The CDR3 DNA sequence: TGTGCCAGCAGTGCCCGGTCAACTAATGAAAAACTGTTTTTT. Its translation is CASSARSTNEKLFF.

The V call is TRBV12-5, the J call TRBJ2-1; 7 bases fit TRBD1. Germline CDR1 and CDR2: LGHNT and FRNRAP. The V and J ends lost 6 bases and 7 bases, in that order; junction bases with no gene match: 3. This CDR3 has 12 amino acids. The CDR3 DNA is TGTGCTAGTGGGACAGGGTGGAATGAGCAGTTCTTC. It specifies CASGTGWNEQFF.

A note on this clone: A read error may account for a junction end that differs from germline. This rearrangement joins TRBV29-1 to TRBJ2-3, with 12 bases that match TRBD2. This CDR3 is 19 amino acids long. Germline V gene lookup returns CDR1 SQVTM and CDR2 ANQGSEA. Here the CDR3 DNA reads TGCAGCGTTTTTTCGACAGGAGGACTAGCGGGGATTAGCATAGATACGCAGTATTTT. Translating it yields CSVFSTGGLAGISIDTQYF.

This chain joins TRBV19 and TRBJ2-2; 11 bases line up with TRBD2. Germline loops: CDR1 LNHDA, CDR2 SQIVND (reference sequence). Trimming at V came to 7 bases and at J to 4 bases, leaving 2 bases not matched to a gene. This CDR3 has 14 amino acids. CDR3 sequence reads: CASNSGGVTGELFF. As DNA, the CDR3 is TGTGCCAGTAATAGCGGGGGGGTCACCGGGGAGCTGTTTTTT.

Judged by abundance, this clone is medium-sized. The chain employs TRBV11-3 and TRBJ1-5, with 7 bases fitting TRBD1. Unmatched junction bases numbered 4, after V lost 2 bases and J lost 6 bases. There are 14 residues in the CDR3. Germline CDR1 SGHNT, CDR2 YENEEA. CDR3 nucleotides: TGTGCCAGCAGCTTACGACAGGGCGGTCAGCCCCAGCATTTT. Translation: CASSLRQGGQPQHF.